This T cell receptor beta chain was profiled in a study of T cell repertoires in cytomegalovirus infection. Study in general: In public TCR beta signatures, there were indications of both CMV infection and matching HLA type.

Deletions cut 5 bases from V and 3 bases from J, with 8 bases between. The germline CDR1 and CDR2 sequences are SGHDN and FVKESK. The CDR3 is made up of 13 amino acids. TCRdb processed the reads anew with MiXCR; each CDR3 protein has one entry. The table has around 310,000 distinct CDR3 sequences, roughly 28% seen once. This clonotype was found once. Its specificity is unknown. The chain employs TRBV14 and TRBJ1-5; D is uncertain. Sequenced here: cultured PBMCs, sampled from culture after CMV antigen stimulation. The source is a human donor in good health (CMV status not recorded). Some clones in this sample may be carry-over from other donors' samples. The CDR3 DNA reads TGTGCCAGCAGCGGAGGCTTCAATCAGCCCCAGCATTTT. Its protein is CASSGGFNQPQHF. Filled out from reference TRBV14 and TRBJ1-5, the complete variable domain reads EAGVTQFPSHSVIEKGQTVTLRCDPISGHDNLYWYRRVMGKEIKFLLHFVKESKQDESGMPNNRFLAERTGGTYSTLKVQPAELEDSGVYFCASSGGFNQPQHFGDGTRLSIL.